These 26 T cell receptor beta chains came from one sample sequenced in a study of early T cells in non-severe SARS-CoV-2 infection (dated by TCRdb to 2020 to 2023). The library was generated by 5' RACE. The sample was run on a NextSeq 500. TCRdb ran its own pipeline on the public reads, namely fastp trimming at Q25 and MiXCR clone calling, and kept in-frame beta chains. Every entry covers one CDR3 protein and lists the most common genes and DNA from its rows. The sample has some 120,000 distinct CDR3 sequences on record, just under 15% of them singletons. The ten largest clones add up to 20% to 25% of the sample. Material for sequencing was whole blood. Receptors originate from an adult who was a healthcare worker with PCR-confirmed SARS-CoV-2 infection or an uninfected control (not recorded which).

The chain joins TRBV7-9 to TRBJ1-1; D is undetermined. CDR1 is SEHNR and CDR2 is FQNEAQ in the germline V gene (reference sequence). The CDR3 runs 13 residues. The V and J ends lost 5 bases and 0 bases respectively, with 7 bases between them. CDR3 in amino acids: CASSHDMNTEAFF. The CDR3 DNA reads as TGTGCCAGCAGCCACGACATGAACACTGAAGCTTTCTTT.

This clonotype was observed a few times. The V gene is TRBV12-3 or TRBV12-4, the J gene TRBJ1-1; unclear D gene. V lost 6 bases to trimming and J lost 5 bases, with 13 bases between them. CDR3 length: 13 amino acids. The DNA for the CDR3 is TGTGCCAGCAGCCCGAGGGTGTGGACTGAAGCTTTCTTT. It is translated as CASSPRVWTEAFF.

This rearrangement joins TRBV3-1 to TRBJ1-3; no definite D call. V was cut by 0 bases and J by 0 bases, with 9 bases left in between. The CDR3 has 16 amino acids. Germline CDR1 reads LGHDT; CDR2 reads YNNKEL (reference sequence). In DNA, the CDR3 is TGTGCCAGCAGCCAAGATTTCACAGCCTCTGGAAACACCATATATTTT. Translated: CASSQDFTASGNTIYF.

This clonotype occurred many times. The chain joins TRBV19 to TRBJ1-4; D not resolved. The CDR3 sequence is 14 residues long. Trimming removed 2 bases from V and 8 bases from J, with 12 bases in between. Germline V gene data show CDR1 as LNHDA and CDR2 as SQIVND (reference sequence). The CDR3 bases are TGTGCCAGTAGTATAAGCGGCTTAGGGGAAAAACTGTTTTTT. Translated: CASSISGLGEKLFF.

V gene TRBV2 combines with J gene TRBJ1-5; 8 bases match TRBD1. The V gene end was trimmed by 2 bases and the J gene end by 4 bases; junction bases not matched to a gene: 7. The CDR3 contains 16 residues. The V gene's germline CDR1 is SNHLY and CDR2 FYNNEI. Here the CDR3 reads CASSELTGEGNQPQHF. CDR3 DNA sequence: TGTGCCAGCAGTGAACTGACAGGGGAAGGAAATCAGCCCCAGCATTTT.

This chain connects TRBV27 to TRBJ2-3; possible D gene TRBD2, 6 bases. The V end was cut by 3 bases, the J end by 0 bases, with 13 bases between. CDR3 length equals 16 residues. Germline loops: CDR1 MNHEY, CDR2 SMNVEV (reference sequence). CDR3 region: CASSFHAGSSTDTQYF. DNA for the CDR3: TGTGCCAGCAGTTTTCATGCGGGATCTAGCACAGATACGCAGTATTTT.

This sequence joins TRBV12-3 or TRBV12-4 and TRBJ1-3; no clear D gene. CDR3 size: 15 residues. With 1 base removed from V and 4 bases from J, the gap between germline ends came to 11 bases. The CDR3 is CASSLGEREGNTIYF. The CDR3 bases are TGTGCCAGCAGTTTAGGGGAACGAGAAGGAAACACCATATATTTT.

In its sample, this clonotype was seen a few times. V usage is TRBV5-1 and J usage is TRBJ2-1; D ambiguous. There are 15 residues in the CDR3. Trimming left V 4 bases short and J 0 bases short, with 11 bases between. Germline loops: CDR1 SGHRS, CDR2 YFSETQ. CDR3 protein: CASSLDGSSYNEQFF. The CDR3 DNA is TGCGCCAGCAGCCTAGACGGTAGCTCCTACAATGAGCAGTTCTTC.

V gene TRBV9 combines with J gene TRBJ2-2, with 7 positions matching TRBD1. The CDR3 contains 14 residues. The junction had 3 bases not matched to a gene; V was cut back by 0 bases and J by 7 bases. Germline assignment: CDR1 SGDLS and CDR2 YYNGEE. CDR3 loop: CASSVEGAVGELFF. The CDR3 DNA reads as TGTGCCAGCAGCGTAGAGGGGGCCGTCGGGGAGCTGTTTTTT.

This chain uses TRBV5-1 with TRBJ1-2, with no clear D. Trimming took 0 bases from V and 6 from J, leaving 12 bases between them. Germline V gene lookup returns CDR1 SGHRS and CDR2 YFSETQ. This CDR3 spans 14 amino acids. In nucleotides, the CDR3 is TGCGCCAGCAGCTTGGTGGGCGGTCCCGATGGCTACACCTTC. Protein: CASSLVGGPDGYTF.

The CDR3 DNA sequence: TGCGCCAGCACCAGTTTTTTCCCGGGTCGGGCCTATGGCTACACCTTC. Translating it yields CASTSFFPGRAYGYTF. The chain joins TRBV4-1 to TRBJ1-2, with no clear D. The CDR3 length is 16 residues. Per germline, CDR1 MGHRA and CDR2 YSYEKL. The ends were cut back, 7 bases at V and 4 bases at J, with 22 bases in the middle.

The chain recombines TRBV6-1 with TRBJ2-1; 9 bases map to TRBD2. V dropped 3 bases and J dropped 14; count of bases not matched to a gene: 8. CDR1 is MNHNS, CDR2 SASEGT, per germline. This CDR3 comprises 13 residues. The CDR3 here is CASSETGLAGKFF. The CDR3 nucleotides are TGTGCCAGCAGTGAGACGGGACTAGCAGGAAAGTTCTTC.

The chain recombines TRBV6-6 with TRBJ2-2; tentatively, D is TRBD2 (6 bases). The CDR3 has 14 residues. V lost 8 bases and J lost 7, with 17 bases in between. In germline, CDR1 is MNHNY, CDR2 SVGAGI (reference sequence). Here the CDR3 reads CASGPAGTVGELFF. The CDR3 DNA sequence: TGTGCCAGCGGTCCTGCGGGGACGGTCGGGGAGCTGTTTTTT.

This chain connects TRBV20-1 to TRBJ2-5, with D possibly matching TRBD2 (6 bases). CDR3 length: 13 amino acids. Germline loops: CDR1 DFQATT, CDR2 SNEGSKA (reference sequence). The germline V and J ends were trimmed by 0 bases and 5 bases, with 10 bases remaining between them. CDR3 region: CSARDRRGETQYF. The CDR3 bases are TGCAGTGCTAGAGATCGTCGGGGGGAGACCCAGTACTTC.

A word on this clonotype: Given a much more abundant clone one base away, this may be a read error. This chain links TRBV13 with TRBJ2-7; D may correspond to TRBD1 or TRBD2 (6 bases each). The germline V and J ends were trimmed by 5 bases and 5 bases, with 13 bases remaining between them. This CDR3 region has 13 residues. CDR1 and CDR2 (germline): PRHDT, FYEKMQ (reference sequence). The CDR3 sequence is CASSLRRGHEQYF. The DNA for the CDR3 is TGTGCCAGCAGCCTGCGACGGGGGCACGAGCAGTACTTC.

The V gene is TRBV7-9, the J gene TRBJ2-3; D might be TRBD2 (5 bases). In germline, CDR1 is SEHNR, CDR2 FQNEAQ (reference sequence). This CDR3 is 14 amino acids long. Trimming shortened V by 3 bases and J by 2 bases, and 9 bases separated the two germline ends. The CDR3 sequence is CASSLRVPTDTQYF. CDR3 DNA: TGTGCCAGCAGCTTGAGGGTTCCCACAGATACGCAGTATTTT.

This clonotype was counted many times. J is TRBJ1-5 and V is TRBV6-1; D is unresolved. From germline, CDR1 is MNHNS and CDR2 SASEGT. V dropped 3 bases and J dropped 7 bases, with 13 bases sitting between them. The CDR3 runs to 14 residues. CDR3 sequence reads: CASSESIMGQPQHF. The CDR3 DNA sequence: TGTGCCAGCAGTGAGAGTATAATGGGACAGCCCCAGCATTTT.

CDR3 amino acids: CAISEGGRGEQYF. The DNA for the CDR3 is TGTGCCATCAGTGAGGGGGGCCGAGGCGAGCAGTACTTC. The chain recombines TRBV10-3 with TRBJ2-7; D is perhaps TRBD1 (6 bases). There are 13 residues in the CDR3. Germline CDR1 and CDR2: ENHRY and SYGVKD. V gave up 2 bases and J gave up 6 bases, with 11 bases separating them.

This clonotype was seen a few times. The genes are TRBV5-5 and TRBJ1-2; D gene unclear. Trimming shortened V by 4 bases and J by 1 base, and 14 bases separated the two germline ends. Germline V gene lookup returns CDR1 SGHKS and CDR2 YYEKEE (reference sequence). The CDR3 contains 15 residues. CDR3 nucleotide sequence: TGTGCCAGCAGCCCTGGAGCGTCTAATAACTATGGCTACACCTTC. It encodes CASSPGASNNYGYTF.

The rearrangement joins TRBV18 to TRBJ2-3; 9 nucleotides line up with TRBD1. V lost 3 bases and J lost 4; bases outside the gene matches: 5. The germline V gene has CDR1 KGHSH and CDR2 LQKENI. The CDR3 contains 15 residues. The CDR3 bases are TGTGCCAGCTCACCGGGACAGGGAACTTCAGATACGCAGTATTTT. Its protein is CASSPGQGTSDTQYF.

The chain uses TRBV5-1 and TRBJ1-2; 7 bases align to TRBD1. This CDR3 has 17 residues. J was trimmed by 5 bases and V by 0 bases; bases with no gene match: 13. CDR1 is SGHRS, CDR2 YFSETQ, per germline. In DNA form, the CDR3 reads TGCGCCAGCAGCTTGGGACAGGGAGGTTTGGACTCTTATGGCTACACCTTC. It encodes CASSLGQGGLDSYGYTF.

This clonotype was seen ten or more times. The chain combines TRBV6-1 with TRBJ2-5; a weak D match, TRBD2 (5 bases). V was pared by 7 bases and J by 4 bases, with 19 bases between. Germline values: CDR1 MNHNS, CDR2 SASEGT. The CDR3 runs to 15 residues. CDR3 sequence: CASTEGGLPGETQYF. Written as DNA, the CDR3 is TGTGCCAGCACCGAAGGTGGACTCCCTGGAGAGACCCAGTACTTC.

This clonotype was counted at least ten times. The chain links TRBV19 to TRBJ1-5; D unresolved. V was shortened by 8 bases and J by 3 bases, with 5 bases between the two germline ends. Germline CDR1 LNHDA, CDR2 SQIVND (reference sequence). CDR3 length: 11 residues. The CDR3 coding sequence is TGTGCCAGTGGACCCAATCAGCCCCAGCATTTT. It specifies CASGPNQPQHF. Variable domain in full (rest from reference TRBV19 and TRBJ1-5): DGGITQSPKYLFRKEGQNVTLSCEQNLNHDAMYWYRQDPGQGLRLIYYSQIVNDFQKGDIAEGYSVSREKKESFPLTVTSAQKNPTAFYLCASGPNQPQHFGDGTRLSIL.

This clonotype was detected a few times. V usage is TRBV7-9 and J usage is TRBJ2-1; 8 bases fit TRBD1. The germline CDR1 and CDR2 sequences are SEHNR and FQNEAQ (reference sequence). The CDR3 extends over 14 amino acids. With 3 bases clipped from V and 7 bases from J, the junction kept 5 bases outside the gene matches. The DNA for the CDR3 is TGTGCCAGCAGCTTTGGTTACAGGGGGAATGAGCAGTTCTTC. Translation gives CASSFGYRGNEQFF. Looking up the rest from reference TRBV7-9 and TRBJ2-1 gives the full variable domain: DTGVSQNPRHKITKRGQNVTFRCDPISEHNRLYWYRQTLGQGPEFLTYFQNEAQLEKSRLLSDRFSAERPKGSFSTLEIQRTEQGDSAMYLCASSFGYRGNEQFFGPGTRLTVL.

The chain joins TRBV5-1 to TRBJ2-2, with TRBD2 matching over 10 bases. CDR3 length equals 15 residues. Germline values: CDR1 SGHRS, CDR2 YFSETQ. V lost 4 bases and J lost 6; bases outside the gene matches: 6. DNA of the CDR3: TGCGCCAGCAGCCTGGAGCGGGGGGGCGCCGGGGAGCTGTTTTTT. Encoded protein: CASSLERGGAGELFF.

This clonotype was counted only a few times. This chain joins TRBV30 and TRBJ2-2, with TRBD2 as a possible D gene (6 bases). The CDR3 sequence is 15 residues long. Germline V gene data show CDR1 as GTSNPN and CDR2 as SVGIG (reference sequence). V lost 2 bases, J lost 2 bases, and 12 bases lay in between. Here the CDR3 DNA reads TGTGCCTGGAGTCCCGGGGGAACTAACACCGGGGAGCTGTTTTTT. Translated, it gives CAWSPGGTNTGELFF.